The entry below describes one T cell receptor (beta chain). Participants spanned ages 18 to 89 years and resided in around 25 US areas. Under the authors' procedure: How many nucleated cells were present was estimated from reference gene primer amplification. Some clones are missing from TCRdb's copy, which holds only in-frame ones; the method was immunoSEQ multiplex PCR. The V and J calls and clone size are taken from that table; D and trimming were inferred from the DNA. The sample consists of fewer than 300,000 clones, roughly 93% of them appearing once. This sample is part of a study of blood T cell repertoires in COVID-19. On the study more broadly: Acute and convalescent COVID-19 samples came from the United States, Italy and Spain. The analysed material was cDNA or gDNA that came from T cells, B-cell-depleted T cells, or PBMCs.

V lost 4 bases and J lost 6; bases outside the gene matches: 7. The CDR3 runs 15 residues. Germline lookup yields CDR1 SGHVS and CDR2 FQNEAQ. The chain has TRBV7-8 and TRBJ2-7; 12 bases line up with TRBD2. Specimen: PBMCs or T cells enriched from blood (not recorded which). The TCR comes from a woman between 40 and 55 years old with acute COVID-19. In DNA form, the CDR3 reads TGTGCCAGCAGCTACCTAGCGGGAGGGCCCTCCGAGCAGTACTTC. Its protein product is CASSYLAGGPSEQYF.